Sequencing of this T cell receptor beta chain was carried out in a study of shared clonotypes between healthy human individuals. Overall study: The study enrolled a couple of women and a few men aged 18 to 49. Study results and caveats: Relative to clonotypes present in all four donors, those not shared had lower generation probabilities. Among donors, sharing of clonotypes was expected to be affected by sequencing depth.

Data came from immunoSEQ multiplex PCR; TCRdb stores just in-frame clones and leaves some out. The sample has 2.3 million or so clones, more than 85% seen once. A CD45RA+ naive subset and a CD45RA-negative memory subset were split from CD4+ cells. Details on this clone: What it recognizes is unknown.

The CDR3 extends over 15 amino acids. Trimming shortened V by 2 bases and J by 4 bases, and 16 bases separated the two germline ends. The germline V gene encodes CDR1 SGHNT and CDR2 YYREEE (reference sequence). This chain joins TRBV5-4 and TRBJ2-7; maybe TRBD1 (5 bases). Sequencing was performed on naive CD4+ T cells from PBMCs. Subset reported: CD45RA+ positively selected. This clonotype originated in a man younger than 30 in good health. Some clones in this sample may be carry-over from other donors' samples. CDR3 residues: CASSLGLTAEYEQYF. DNA for the CDR3: TGTGCCAGCAGCTTAGGTTTGACAGCTGAATACGAGCAGTACTTC.